Listed below are T cell receptor beta chains from one sample, sequenced in a study of glioma-infiltrating T cells after dendritic cell vaccination. Repertoires were generated with immunoSEQ multiplex PCR, while TCRdb's copy carries only in-frame clones and drops some. The table lists fewer than 60,000 clones, over 75% of them singletons. The starting material was blood, obtained after dendritic cell vaccination. These receptors all come from a human donor with glioblastoma. CDR3s include the opening cysteine and the closing phenylalanine or tryptophan. A D gene is named only where the DNA matches it firmly. Rows give clone size only sometimes, using once, few, many, or a class for an expanded clone.

V	J	size	D	CDR3	DNA
TRBV7-9	TRBJ2-7	once	TRBD1	CASSNRDRGSYEQYF	TGTGCCAGCAGTAACCGGGACAGGGGTTCCTACGAGCAGTACTTC
TRBV6-5	TRBJ1-2	few	-	CASSPGAGYTF	TGTGCCAGCAGTCCAGGGGCTGGCTACACCTTC
TRBV28	TRBJ2-7	-	TRBD2	CASTLSSGRIYEQYF	TGTGCCAGCACCCTTTCTAGCGGGAGAATCTACGAGCAGTACTTC
TRBV19	TRBJ1-1	-	TRBD1	CASSIGTGNTEAFF	TGTGCCAGTAGTATTGGGACAGGGAACACTGAAGCTTTCTTT
TRBV7-8	TRBJ2-7	-	-	CASSPGGRGYEQYF	TGTGCCAGCAGCCCTGGGGGGAGAGGCTACGAGCAGTACTTC
TRBV29-1	TRBJ2-1	-	TRBD2	CSVERGTSGSLEQFF	TGCAGCGTTGAACGTGGGACTAGCGGGAGTCTTGAGCAGTTCTTC
TRBV27	TRBJ1-4	few	-	CASSSEPRGKLFF	TGTGCCAGCAGTTCCGAGCCCCGTGGAAAACTGTTTTTT
TRBV7-8	TRBJ2-5	-	-	CASSLFGSLSGETQYF	TGTGCCAGCAGCTTATTTGGCAGTCTCTCGGGAGAGACCCAGTACTTC
TRBV10-3	TRBJ1-1	-	TRBD1	CAISREDRGTEAFF	TGTGCCATCAGTCGAGAGGACAGGGGCACTGAAGCTTTCTTT
TRBV6-5	TRBJ2-2	-	TRBD1	CASTYDRGYTGELFF	TGTGCCAGCACCTACGACAGGGGATACACCGGGGAGCTGTTTTTT
TRBV5-1	TRBJ2-7	-	-	CASSLGDIYEQYF	TGCGCCAGCAGCTTGGGGGACATCTACGAGCAGTACTTC
TRBV2	TRBJ1-1	-	-	CASSVESMNTEAFF	TGTGCCAGCAGTGTAGAGTCCATGAACACTGAAGCTTTCTTT
TRBV6-5	TRBJ2-1	-	-	CASSYRTDYNEQFF	TGTGCCAGCAGTTACCGGACAGATTACAATGAGCAGTTCTTC
TRBV29-1	TRBJ2-1	-	-	CSVEVAGNEQFF	TGCAGCGTTGAAGTGGCGGGAAATGAGCAGTTCTTC
TRBV19	TRBJ1-1	-	-	CASSIFGTLNTEAFF	TGTGCCAGTAGTATATTTGGGACATTAAACACTGAAGCTTTCTTT
TRBV18	TRBJ2-4	-	-	CASSPENRVGNIQYF	TGTGCCAGCTCACCGGAAAACAGGGTTGGGAACATTCAGTACTTC
TRBV28	TRBJ2-1	-	-	CASRDPSNEQFF	TGTGCCAGCAGGGATCCTAGCAATGAGCAGTTCTTC
TRBV28	TRBJ1-1	-	-	CASSPGQSSTEAFF	TGTGCCAGCAGTCCCGGACAGTCCTCCACTGAAGCTTTCTTT
TRBV18	TRBJ2-2	once	TRBD2	CASSPRTSGTTGELFF	TGTGCCAGCTCACCACGGACTAGCGGAACCACCGGGGAGCTGTTTTTT
TRBV19	TRBJ2-1	-	-	CASKPFERYNEQFF	TGTGCCAGTAAGCCTTTTGAGCGATACAATGAGCAGTTCTTC
TRBV5-8	TRBJ2-7	-	-	CASGGYEQYF	TGTGCCAGCGGCGGTTACGAGCAGTACTTC
TRBV11-3	TRBJ2-3	-	TRBD2	CASSAGLAGGVTDTQYF	TGTGCCAGCAGCGCGGGACTAGCGGGAGGTGTGACAGATACGCAGTATTTT
TRBV4-1	TRBJ1-3	-	TRBD1	CASSHDRGSSGNTIYF	TGCGCCAGCAGCCATGACAGGGGATCCTCTGGAAACACCATATATTTT
TRBV29-1	TRBJ1-1	-	-	CSVAGDPNTEAFF	TGCAGCGTTGCGGGGGATCCGAACACTGAAGCTTTCTTT
TRBV4-1	TRBJ1-5	-	TRBD1	CASSHRSTGGNQPQHF	TGCGCCAGCAGCCATAGGTCTACAGGGGGCAATCAGCCCCAGCATTTT
TRBV5-1	TRBJ2-1	-	-	CASSRDLSNEQFF	TGCGCCAGCAGCCGGGACTTGTCTAATGAGCAGTTCTTC
TRBV7-9	TRBJ2-1	-	TRBD1	CASSPGQGVNEQFF	TGTGCCAGCAGCCCGGGACAGGGGGTCAATGAGCAGTTCTTC
TRBV4-2	TRBJ1-1	-	-	CASSLGQKNTEAFF	TGTGCCAGCAGCCTCGGACAGAAGAACACTGAAGCTTTCTTT